This TCR beta chain is drawn from a study of T cell responses to AZD1222 COVID-19 vaccine. In the study overall: The analysis combined second doses at about 4 or about 12 weeks.

Points on this clone: As yet, its antigen is unknown.

The V segment lost 4 bases and the J segment 6 bases; nucleotides outside the gene matches: 12. The CDR3 sequence is 15 residues long. Germline V CDR1 and CDR2: SGHNT, YYREEE (reference sequence). Notes on the study in general: Scientists sampled the repertoires only once the peak T cell response had passed. CD4 TCRs covered the whole spike, strongest at regions 160-218 and 743-854. Most donors were white British, females outnumbered males, and clonal diversity was possibly underestimated.

Libraries were prepared by immunoSEQ multiplex PCR; TCRdb keeps only in-frame clonotypes and omits some of them. The sample contains approximately 120,000 clones, more than 70% of which appear only once. The specimen was peripheral blood, collected on day 0 of AZD1222 vaccination. This chain joins TRBV5-4 and TRBJ1-2, with 7 bases fitting TRBD1. The receptor was isolated from an adult in good health. CDR3 bases: TGTGCCAGCAGCCCGGGACAGAGGGTTATTCATGGCTACACCTTC. This translates into CASSPGQRVIHGYTF.